A selection of T cell receptor beta chains follows, all from one sample in a study of cytomegalovirus exposure and HLA in healthy donors. Clones were read by immunoSEQ multiplex PCR, and TCRdb kept only the in-frame ones, dropping some. The data hold about 95,000 clones, with around 85% observed a single time. Specimen: PBMCs. Receptors originate from a man between 18 and 29 years old in good health and CMV-seropositive. Each CDR3 is given with its conserved first and last residue. A D gene is named only where the DNA matches it firmly.

d_gene: TRBD2
j_gene: TRBJ2-7
v_gene: TRBV2
CDR3aa: CASSAPAGGLGEQYF

d_gene: TRBD1
j_gene: TRBJ2-2
v_gene: TRBV10-3
CDR3aa: CAIRGQGNTGELFF

d_gene: TRBD1
j_gene: TRBJ2-5
v_gene: TRBV28
CDR3aa: CASRHTTGGFEETQYF

d_gene: TRBD1
j_gene: TRBJ2-5
v_gene: TRBV6-1
CDR3aa: CASSEGQGAGETQYF

d_gene: TRBD2
j_gene: TRBJ2-1
v_gene: TRBV19
CDR3aa: CASGGRGYNEQFF

d_gene: NA
j_gene: TRBJ2-1
v_gene: TRBV5-4
CDR3aa: CASSLGQGLDNEQFF

d_gene: TRBD1
j_gene: TRBJ1-1
v_gene: TRBV2
CDR3aa: CASNRQGEYGTEAFF

d_gene: NA
j_gene: TRBJ2-1
v_gene: TRBV6-1
CDR3aa: CASSEPFAPEEQFF

d_gene: TRBD1
j_gene: TRBJ2-1
v_gene: TRBV27
CDR3aa: CASVGQGYNEQFF

d_gene: NA
j_gene: TRBJ1-4
v_gene: TRBV5-1
CDR3aa: CASSPDSTNEKLFF

d_gene: NA
j_gene: TRBJ2-5
v_gene: TRBV5-6
CDR3aa: CASSLLTGRETQYF

d_gene: TRBD1
j_gene: TRBJ2-1
v_gene: TRBV18
CDR3aa: CASSPRTGGLTYNEQFF

d_gene: TRBD2
j_gene: TRBJ2-4
v_gene: TRBV15
CDR3aa: CATSRRLAGRADIQYF

d_gene: NA
j_gene: TRBJ2-3
v_gene: TRBV7-2
CDR3aa: CASSLFGPSTDTQYF

d_gene: TRBD2
j_gene: TRBJ2-1
v_gene: TRBV10-3
CDR3aa: CAISVQGGTSGNHEYNEQFF

d_gene: NA
j_gene: TRBJ2-1
v_gene: TRBV28
CDR3aa: CASSLPGGIWKSSYNEQFF

d_gene: TRBD2
j_gene: TRBJ2-1
v_gene: TRBV19
CDR3aa: CASSISGRQSSYNEQFF

d_gene: NA
j_gene: TRBJ1-5
v_gene: TRBV6-5
CDR3aa: CASSKSQGNQPQHF

d_gene: TRBD1
j_gene: TRBJ2-3
v_gene: TRBV10-3
CDR3aa: CAISLQGGFTDTQYF

d_gene: NA
j_gene: TRBJ1-1
v_gene: TRBV9
CDR3aa: CASSATGNTEAFF

d_gene: TRBD1
j_gene: TRBJ2-5
v_gene: TRBV7-6
CDR3aa: CASSLVAGGQETQYF

d_gene: TRBD1
j_gene: TRBJ2-3
v_gene: TRBV4-2
CDR3aa: CASSQGGQGGSGGTDTQYF

d_gene: NA
j_gene: TRBJ2-1
v_gene: TRBV27
CDR3aa: CASSYPRGEQFF

d_gene: NA
j_gene: TRBJ1-1
v_gene: TRBV6-5
CDR3aa: CASSLTGQNTEAFF

d_gene: NA
j_gene: TRBJ2-5
v_gene: TRBV19
CDR3aa: CASRQGERCETQYF

d_gene: TRBD2
j_gene: TRBJ2-7
v_gene: TRBV9
CDR3aa: CASSAGLAVTYEQYF

d_gene: TRBD1
j_gene: TRBJ2-2
v_gene: TRBV11-2
CDR3aa: CASSLDGTGGLSGELFF

d_gene: NA
j_gene: TRBJ1-2
v_gene: TRBV6-6
CDR3aa: CASSSRDTYGYTF

d_gene: TRBD1
j_gene: TRBJ1-4
v_gene: TRBV5-1
CDR3aa: CASSHGQGGYNEKLFF

d_gene: NA
j_gene: TRBJ1-4
v_gene: TRBV6-1
CDR3aa: CASSPGRFNEKLFF

d_gene: NA
j_gene: TRBJ2-2
v_gene: TRBV6-6
CDR3aa: CASTGGANTGELFF

d_gene: NA
j_gene: TRBJ1-2
v_gene: TRBV13
CDR3aa: CASSLGTGFGYTF

d_gene: TRBD2
j_gene: TRBJ2-1
v_gene: TRBV30
CDR3aa: CAWSVGLAGVSNEQFF

d_gene: TRBD1
j_gene: TRBJ2-1
v_gene: TRBV9
CDR3aa: CASSEGHLGQGYNEQFF

d_gene: TRBD2
j_gene: TRBJ2-3
v_gene: TRBV9
CDR3aa: CASSVSLAGGDTQYF

d_gene: NA
j_gene: TRBJ2-2
v_gene: TRBV28
CDR3aa: CASSLPGDNTGELFF

d_gene: NA
j_gene: TRBJ1-3
v_gene: TRBV9
CDR3aa: CASSVALTGNAGNTIYF

d_gene: TRBD1
j_gene: TRBJ1-2
v_gene: TRBV30
CDR3aa: CACRGTDYGYTF

d_gene: NA
j_gene: TRBJ2-1
v_gene: TRBV6-5
CDR3aa: CASSPTIPYYNEQFF

d_gene: TRBD1
j_gene: TRBJ1-3
v_gene: TRBV11-3
CDR3aa: CASSQGTAGNTIYF

d_gene: TRBD2
j_gene: TRBJ2-3
v_gene: TRBV6-1
CDR3aa: CASSGLAGDTDTQYF

d_gene: NA
j_gene: TRBJ2-5
v_gene: TRBV5-8
CDR3aa: CASSLAGDRRFQETQYF